The rows below give T cell receptor beta chains drawn from one sample of a study of CD8+ T cells in alopecia areata. The protocol was immunoSEQ multiplex PCR, while the TCRdb copy is restricted to in-frame clones and leaves out a portion. The sample yields 170,000 or so clones, less than 70% seen once. Sample: CD4+ T cells sorted from blood, taken at week 4, from a patient treated with tofacitinib. The receptors originated from a human donor with alopecia areata. The CDR3 runs from the conserved cysteine through the conserved F or W. A D gene is named only where the DNA matches it firmly. Rows may omit the clone size; those that give it use once, few, many or a size class.

CDR3 length,D gene,clone size,J gene,V gene,CDR3 protein,CDR3 DNA
13,-,-,TRBJ2-5,TRBV9,CASSVGQQETQYF,TGTGCCAGCAGCGTTGGACAGCAAGAGACCCAGTACTTC
15,-,-,TRBJ1-4,TRBV5-4,CASSSKTGLGEKLFF,TGTGCCAGCAGCTCTAAAACGGGACTCGGGGAAAAACTGTTTTTT
14,TRBD1,-,TRBJ2-3,TRBV29-1,CSVARDRETDTQYF,TGCAGCGTCGCCCGGGACAGGGAAACAGATACGCAGTATTTT
15,-,few,TRBJ1-1,TRBV19,CASSIDPGKGTEAFF,TGTGCCAGTAGTATAGACCCAGGGAAGGGGACTGAAGCTTTCTTT
15,-,-,TRBJ1-3,TRBV4-2,CASSQDRGSGNTIYF,TGTGCCAGCAGCCAAGACAGGGGCTCTGGAAACACCATATATTTT
14,-,few,TRBJ1-2,TRBV5-1,CASSEPTAHYGYTF,TGCGCCAGCAGCGAACCGACAGCCCACTATGGCTACACCTTC
15,-,-,TRBJ2-7,TRBV9,CASSSGAGRNYEQYF,TGTGCCAGCAGCTCGGGGGCAGGGCGAAACTACGAGCAGTACTTC
15,-,-,TRBJ1-5,TRBV9,CASSPVGLPNQPQHF,TGTGCCAGCAGCCCAGTGGGGTTACCCAATCAGCCCCAGCATTTT
13,-,-,TRBJ2-7,TRBV30,CAWSQGSAYEQYF,TGTGCCTGGAGTCAGGGTTCCGCCTACGAGCAGTACTTC
13,-,few,TRBJ2-3,TRBV29-1,CSVDSVPFDTQYF,TGCAGCGTTGACAGCGTGCCCTTTGATACGCAGTATTTT
10,-,-,TRBJ1-1,TRBV2,CASAGVEAFF,TGTGCCAGCGCGGGGGTTGAAGCTTTCTTT
13,-,-,TRBJ1-2,TRBV14,CASSQVYSYGYTF,TGTGCCAGCAGCCAAGTGTACAGCTATGGCTACACCTTC
13,-,-,TRBJ2-5,TRBV11-2,CASSFGIGETQYF,TGTGCCAGCAGCTTCGGGATCGGGGAGACCCAGTACTTC
12,-,-,TRBJ2-3,TRBV29-1,CSVDAGEDTQYF,TGCAGCGTTGATGCAGGGGAGGATACGCAGTATTTT
15,-,-,TRBJ1-6,TRBV25-1,CASSEYTGANSPLHF,TGTGCCAGCAGTGAATATACGGGGGCTAATTCACCCCTCCACTTT
13,-,few,TRBJ1-5,TRBV29-1,CSVVGQSNQPQHF,TGCAGCGTGGTCGGACAAAGCAATCAGCCCCAGCATTTT
15,TRBD1,-,TRBJ2-3,TRBV9,CASSGRDRVGDTQYF,TGTGCCAGCAGCGGTCGGGACAGGGTTGGAGATACGCAGTATTTT
15,TRBD2,-,TRBJ2-3,TRBV5-4,CASSLVVSGGGTQYF,TGTGCCAGCAGCTTGGTGGTCTCGGGGGGAGGTACGCAGTATTTT
14,-,-,TRBJ1-1,TRBV5-1,CASSTGTPNTEAFF,TGCGCCAGCAGCACCGGGACACCTAACACTGAAGCTTTCTTT
13,-,once,TRBJ2-7,TRBV29-1,CSVGTLGSYEQYF,TGCAGCGTTGGGACCCTTGGCTCCTACGAGCAGTACTTC
13,-,few,TRBJ2-3,TRBV5-6,CASSLGSTDTQYF,TGTGCCAGCAGCTTGGGTAGCACAGATACGCAGTATTTT
14,TRBD1,-,TRBJ1-5,TRBV30,CACLGTGGGQPQHF,TGTGCCTGCCTAGGGACAGGGGGCGGTCAGCCCCAGCATTTT
12,-,few,TRBJ1-4,TRBV29-1,CSVRGSGEKLFF,TGCAGCGTGAGAGGGTCTGGGGAAAAACTGTTTTTT
14,-,-,TRBJ1-2,TRBV30,CAWSVGGQGYGYTF,TGTGCCTGGAGTGTAGGAGGGCAAGGCTATGGCTACACCTTC
13,-,few,TRBJ2-1,TRBV5-1,CASSSTGKNEQFF,TGCGCCAGCAGCTCAACAGGGAAGAATGAGCAGTTCTTC
14,TRBD1,-,TRBJ1-5,TRBV6-6,CASSPGGSNQPQHF,TGTGCCAGCAGTCCAGGGGGGAGCAATCAGCCCCAGCATTTT
13,-,-,TRBJ1-6,TRBV7-8,CASLGQWDSPLHF,TGTGCCAGCTTGGGGCAGTGGGATTCACCCCTCCACTTT
10,-,-,TRBJ1-2,TRBV20-1,CSARHYGYTF,TGCAGTGCTAGACACTATGGCTACACCTTC
14,-,-,TRBJ1-2,TRBV2,CASAPAAYADGYTF,TGTGCCAGCGCTCCAGCCGCATACGCGGATGGCTACACCTTC
14,-,-,TRBJ2-3,TRBV9,CASSMISGTDTQYF,TGTGCCAGCAGTATGATCAGCGGCACAGATACGCAGTATTTT
14,-,-,TRBJ2-5,TRBV6-5,CASSYSPREETQYF,TGTGCCAGCAGTTACTCCCCCAGGGAAGAGACCCAGTACTTC
15,TRBD2,once,TRBJ2-2,TRBV11-3,CASSPSGGATGELFF,TGTGCCAGCAGCCCTTCGGGAGGGGCCACCGGGGAGCTGTTTTTT
11,-,-,TRBJ2-7,TRBV20-1,CSARGLYEQYF,TGCAGTGCTAGAGGACTCTACGAGCAGTACTTC
14,-,few,TRBJ1-1,TRBV9,CASSADPIGTEAFF,TGTGCCAGCAGCGCTGACCCCATCGGAACTGAAGCTTTCTTT
14,-,-,TRBJ2-2,TRBV9,CASSDLRGPGELFF,TGTGCCAGCAGCGATCTACGGGGTCCCGGGGAGCTGTTTTTT
15,-,-,TRBJ1-2,TRBV7-9,CASSLAGRPDYGYTF,TGTGCCAGCAGCTTGGCAGGGCGGCCGGACTATGGCTACACCTTC
15,-,few,TRBJ2-2,TRBV29-1,CSLPQVHLIAGELFF,TGCAGCCTCCCTCAAGTCCACCTTATTGCCGGGGAGCTGTTTTTT
13,-,-,TRBJ2-3,TRBV9,CASSVEKSNTQYF,TGTGCCAGCAGCGTAGAGAAGAGTAATACGCAGTATTTT
15,TRBD1,-,TRBJ2-7,TRBV5-1,CASSAGQGGSYEQYF,TGCGCCAGCAGCGCCGGACAGGGAGGCTCCTACGAGCAGTACTTC
13,-,-,TRBJ2-1,TRBV29-1,CSVVGPLHNEQFF,TGCAGCGTTGTTGGCCCCCTTCACAATGAGCAGTTCTTC
13,TRBD1,-,TRBJ1-1,TRBV19,CASREGANTEAFF,TGTGCCAGTAGAGAGGGGGCAAACACTGAAGCTTTCTTT
14,-,-,TRBJ2-4,TRBV2,CASTAKRTKNIQYF,TGTGCCAGCACCGCGAAGCGGACAAAAAACATTCAGTACTTC
13,-,-,TRBJ2-2,TRBV5-1,CASGRTETGELFF,TGCGCCAGCGGTAGAACGGAAACCGGGGAGCTGTTTTTT
12,TRBD1,-,TRBJ1-2,TRBV29-1,CSVDGTEDGYTF,TGCAGCGTTGACGGGACAGAAGATGGCTACACCTTC
11,-,once,TRBJ1-6,TRBV23-1,CASSHPAPLHF,TGCGCCAGCAGTCATCCCGCACCCCTCCACTTT
15,TRBD1,-,TRBJ1-2,TRBV25-1,CASSALGQGNYGYTF,TGTGCCAGCAGTGCCCTGGGACAGGGAAACTATGGCTACACCTTC